Described below is a single T cell receptor (beta chain) sequence and its context. Assay: immunoSEQ multiplex PCR; the TCRdb copy retains only in-frame clones and omits some. The sample has 83,000 or so clones, around 86% seen once. This entry belongs to a study of OX40 agonist ivuxolimab in advanced cancers. The CDR3 runs 14 residues. Germline V lookup: CDR1 SGHKS, CDR2 YYEKEE (reference sequence). V lost 0 bases, J lost 1 base, and 8 bases lay in between. The TCR originated in an adult with an advanced solid tumor such as melanoma, head and neck, liver or kidney cancer. The sample in question was CD4+ or CD8+ T cells sorted from blood, obtained in a trial of the OX40 agonist ivuxolimab. The chain employs TRBV5-5 and TRBJ2-7; the D gene is possibly TRBD2 (5 bases). CDR3 coding DNA: TGTGCCAGCAGCTTGGTTGGGAGATCCTACGAGCAGTACTTC. This codes for CASSLVGRSYEQYF. The variable domain in full, with the rest retrieved from reference TRBV5-5 and TRBJ2-7, is DAGVTQSPTHLIKTRGQQVTLRCSPISGHKSVSWYQQVLGQGPQFIFQYYEKEERGRGNFPDRFSARQFPNYSSELNVNALLLGDSALYLCASSLVGRSYEQYFGPGTRLTVT.